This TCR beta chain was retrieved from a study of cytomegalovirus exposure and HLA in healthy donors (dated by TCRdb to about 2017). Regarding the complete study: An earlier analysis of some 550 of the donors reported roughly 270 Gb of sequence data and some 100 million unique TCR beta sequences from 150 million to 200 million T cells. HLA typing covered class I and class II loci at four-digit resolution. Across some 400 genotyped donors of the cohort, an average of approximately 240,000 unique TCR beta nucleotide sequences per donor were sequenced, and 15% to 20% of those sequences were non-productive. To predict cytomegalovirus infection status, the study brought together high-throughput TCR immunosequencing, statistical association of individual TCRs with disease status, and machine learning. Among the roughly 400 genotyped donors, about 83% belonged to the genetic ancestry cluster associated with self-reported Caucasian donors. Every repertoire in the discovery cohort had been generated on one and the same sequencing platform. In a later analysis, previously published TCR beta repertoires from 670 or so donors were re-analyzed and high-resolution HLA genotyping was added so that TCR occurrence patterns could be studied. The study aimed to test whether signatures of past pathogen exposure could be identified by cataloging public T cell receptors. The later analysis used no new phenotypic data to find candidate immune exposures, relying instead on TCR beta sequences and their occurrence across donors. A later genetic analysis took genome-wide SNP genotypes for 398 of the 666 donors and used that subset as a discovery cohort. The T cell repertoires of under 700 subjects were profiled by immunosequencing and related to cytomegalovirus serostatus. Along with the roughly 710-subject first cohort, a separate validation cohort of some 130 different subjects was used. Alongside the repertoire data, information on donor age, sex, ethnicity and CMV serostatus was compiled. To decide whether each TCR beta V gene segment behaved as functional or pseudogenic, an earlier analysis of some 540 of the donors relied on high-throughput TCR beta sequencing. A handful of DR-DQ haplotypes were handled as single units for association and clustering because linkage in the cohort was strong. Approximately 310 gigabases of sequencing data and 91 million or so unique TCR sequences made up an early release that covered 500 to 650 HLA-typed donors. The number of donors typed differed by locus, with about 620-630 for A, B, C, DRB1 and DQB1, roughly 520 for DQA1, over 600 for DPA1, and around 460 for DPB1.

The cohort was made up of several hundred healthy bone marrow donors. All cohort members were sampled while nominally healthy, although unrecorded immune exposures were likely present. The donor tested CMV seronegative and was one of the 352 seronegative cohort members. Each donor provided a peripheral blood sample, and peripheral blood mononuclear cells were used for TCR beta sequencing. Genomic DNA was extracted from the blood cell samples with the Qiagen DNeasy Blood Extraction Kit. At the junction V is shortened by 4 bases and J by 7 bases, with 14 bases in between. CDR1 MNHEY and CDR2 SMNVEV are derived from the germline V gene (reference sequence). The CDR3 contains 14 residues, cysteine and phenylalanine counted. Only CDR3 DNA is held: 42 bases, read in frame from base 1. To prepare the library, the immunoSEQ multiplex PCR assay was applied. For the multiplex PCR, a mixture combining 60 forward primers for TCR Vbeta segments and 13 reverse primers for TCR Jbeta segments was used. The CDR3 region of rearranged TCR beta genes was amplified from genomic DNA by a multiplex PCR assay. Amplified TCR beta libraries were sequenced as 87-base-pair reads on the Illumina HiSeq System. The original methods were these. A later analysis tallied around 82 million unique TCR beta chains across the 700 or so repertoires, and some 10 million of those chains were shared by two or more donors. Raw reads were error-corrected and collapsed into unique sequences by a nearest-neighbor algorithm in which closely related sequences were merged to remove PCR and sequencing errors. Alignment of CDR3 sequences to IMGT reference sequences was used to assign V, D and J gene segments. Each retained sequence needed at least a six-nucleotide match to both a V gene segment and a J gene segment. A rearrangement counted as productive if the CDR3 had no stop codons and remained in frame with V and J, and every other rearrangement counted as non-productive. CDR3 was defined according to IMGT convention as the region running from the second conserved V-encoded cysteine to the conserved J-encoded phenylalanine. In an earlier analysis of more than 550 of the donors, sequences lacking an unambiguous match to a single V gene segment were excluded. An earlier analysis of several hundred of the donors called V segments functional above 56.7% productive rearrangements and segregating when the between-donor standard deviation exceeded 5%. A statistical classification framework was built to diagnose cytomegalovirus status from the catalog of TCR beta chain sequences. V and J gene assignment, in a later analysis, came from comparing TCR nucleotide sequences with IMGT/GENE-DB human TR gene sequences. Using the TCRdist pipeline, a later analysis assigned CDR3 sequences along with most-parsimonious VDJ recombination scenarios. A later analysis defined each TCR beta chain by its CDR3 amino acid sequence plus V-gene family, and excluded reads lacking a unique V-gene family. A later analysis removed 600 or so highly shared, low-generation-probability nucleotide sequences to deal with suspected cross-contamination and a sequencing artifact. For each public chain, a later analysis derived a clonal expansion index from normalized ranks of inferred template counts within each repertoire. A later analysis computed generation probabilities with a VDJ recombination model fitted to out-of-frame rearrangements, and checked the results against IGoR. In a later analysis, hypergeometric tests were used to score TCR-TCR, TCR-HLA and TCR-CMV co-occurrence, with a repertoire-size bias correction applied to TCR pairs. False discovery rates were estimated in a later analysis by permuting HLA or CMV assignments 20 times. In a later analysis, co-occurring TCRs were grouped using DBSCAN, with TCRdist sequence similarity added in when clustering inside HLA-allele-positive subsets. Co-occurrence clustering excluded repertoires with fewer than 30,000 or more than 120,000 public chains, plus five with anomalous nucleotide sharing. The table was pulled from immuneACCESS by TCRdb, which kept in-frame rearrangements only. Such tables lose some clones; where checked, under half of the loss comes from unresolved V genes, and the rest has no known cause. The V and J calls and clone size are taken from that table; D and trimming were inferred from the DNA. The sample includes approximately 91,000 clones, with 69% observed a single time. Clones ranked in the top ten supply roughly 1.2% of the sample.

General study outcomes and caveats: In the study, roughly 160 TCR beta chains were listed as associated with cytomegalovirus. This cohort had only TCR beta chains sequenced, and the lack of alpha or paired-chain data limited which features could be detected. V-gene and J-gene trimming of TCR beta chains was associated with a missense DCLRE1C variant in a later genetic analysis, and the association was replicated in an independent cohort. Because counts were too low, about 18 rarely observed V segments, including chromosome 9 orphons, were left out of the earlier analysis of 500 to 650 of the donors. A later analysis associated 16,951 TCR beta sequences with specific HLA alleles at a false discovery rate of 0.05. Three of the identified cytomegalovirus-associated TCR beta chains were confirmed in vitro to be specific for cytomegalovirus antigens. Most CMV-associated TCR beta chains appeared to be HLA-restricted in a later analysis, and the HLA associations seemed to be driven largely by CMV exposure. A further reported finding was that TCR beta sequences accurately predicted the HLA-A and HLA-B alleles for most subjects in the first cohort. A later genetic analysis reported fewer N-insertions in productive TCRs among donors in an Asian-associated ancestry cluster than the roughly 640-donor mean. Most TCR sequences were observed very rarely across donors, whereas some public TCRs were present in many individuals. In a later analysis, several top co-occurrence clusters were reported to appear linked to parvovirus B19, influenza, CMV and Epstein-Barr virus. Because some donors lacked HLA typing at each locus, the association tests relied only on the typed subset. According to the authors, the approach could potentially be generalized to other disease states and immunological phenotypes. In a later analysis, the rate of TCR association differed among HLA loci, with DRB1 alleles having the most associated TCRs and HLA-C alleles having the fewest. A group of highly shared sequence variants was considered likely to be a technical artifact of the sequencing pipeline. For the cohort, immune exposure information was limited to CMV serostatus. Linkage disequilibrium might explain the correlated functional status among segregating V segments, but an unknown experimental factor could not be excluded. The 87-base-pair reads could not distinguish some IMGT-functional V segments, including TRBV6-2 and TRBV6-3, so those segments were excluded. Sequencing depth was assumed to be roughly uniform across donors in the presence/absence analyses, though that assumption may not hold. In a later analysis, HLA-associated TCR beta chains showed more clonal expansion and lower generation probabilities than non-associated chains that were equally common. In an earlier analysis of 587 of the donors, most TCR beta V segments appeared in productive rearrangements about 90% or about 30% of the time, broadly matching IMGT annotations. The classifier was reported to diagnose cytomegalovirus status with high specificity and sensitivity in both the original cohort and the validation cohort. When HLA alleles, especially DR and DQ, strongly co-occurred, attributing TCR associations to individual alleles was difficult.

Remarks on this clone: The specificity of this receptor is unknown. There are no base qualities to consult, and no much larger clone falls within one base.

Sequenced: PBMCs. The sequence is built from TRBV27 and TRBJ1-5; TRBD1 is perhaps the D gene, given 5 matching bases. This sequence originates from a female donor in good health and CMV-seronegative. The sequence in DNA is TGTGCCAGCAGTTCTTCCAGGGTAAGCCAGCCCCAGCATTTT. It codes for CASSSSRVSQPQHF.